This is a list of T cell receptor beta chains from one sample in a study of resident and recirculating memory T cells in vitiligo. Using immunoSEQ multiplex PCR, the repertoire was profiled, and TCRdb retains in-frame clones only, with some absent. The sample has roughly 40,000 clones, around 90% seen once; the top ten hold about 4.6%. The sample was blood. The receptors here all came from a male donor with vitiligo. Each CDR3 is given with its conserved first and last residue. The D gene is left open where the match is weak. Expanded clones get a size class; other rows say once, few or many, or leave the size out.

- TRBJ2-7 TRBV18 - TGTGCCAGCTCACCAAGCAGGCGTTCTCCCTACGAGCAGTACTTC CASSPSRRSPYEQYF
- TRBJ2-7 TRBV7-8 TRBD2 TGTGCCAGCAGCTTAGAAGCGGCGGGGGGGCCTTACGAGCAGTACTTC CASSLEAAGGPYEQYF
- TRBJ1-1 TRBV6-1 - TGTGCCAGCAGTGATTTCCCGGGACGGGGGAGGAACACTGAAGCTTTCTTT CASSDFPGRGRNTEAFF
- TRBJ2-7 TRBV4-1 TRBD1 TGCGCCAGCAGCCAAGATAGGGGACAGGGGTACTACGAGCAGTACTTC CASSQDRGQGYYEQYF
few TRBJ2-7 TRBV4-3 - TGCGCCAGCAGCCAAGATTTCGGCGGCCCAAGCTCCTACGAGCAGTACTTC CASSQDFGGPSSYEQYF
- TRBJ2-7 TRBV7-9 TRBD1 TGTGCCAGCAGCCGACAGGGTATCTCCTACGAGCAGTACTTC CASSRQGISYEQYF
- TRBJ1-1 TRBV4-3 - TGCGCCAGCAGCCAAGACCCAGGGCCGAACACTGAAGCTTTCTTT CASSQDPGPNTEAFF
- TRBJ2-2 TRBV12-5 - TGTGCTAGTGGCCTCCCGGGAACCGGGGAGCTGTTTTTT CASGLPGTGELFF
- TRBJ1-4 TRBV5-1 TRBD1 TGCGCCAGCAGCGCGGGACAGCCTAATGAAAAACTGTTTTTT CASSAGQPNEKLFF
once TRBJ1-5 TRBV19 - TGTGCCAGTAGTTCCCCTCCTGATCCAGAAGATCAGCCCCAGCATTTT CASSSPPDPEDQPQHF
once TRBJ2-1 TRBV29-1 - TGCAGCGTTGAAGATCGGTTTAGACAGCATGAGCAGTTCTTC CSVEDRFRQHEQFF
- TRBJ2-7 TRBV6-5 - TGTGCCAGCAGTTCCCCTAACGATCCGAATGACGAGCAGTACTTC CASSSPNDPNDEQYF
once TRBJ2-1 TRBV15 - TGTGCCACCAGCAGAGACCAGGTCTCCGCTGAGCAGTTCTTC CATSRDQVSAEQFF
- TRBJ2-3 TRBV6-5 TRBD2 TGTGCCAGCAAGCGGGGGCCTACAGATACGCAGTATTTT CASKRGPTDTQYF
few TRBJ2-3 TRBV6-1 - TGTGCCAGCAGTGAAGGGGCGGGGGCGTATGGCACAGATACGCAGTATTTT CASSEGAGAYGTDTQYF
once TRBJ1-5 TRBV9 - TGTGCCAGCAGCGAGAGGGGGGGACAAGGAGCGCCCCAGCATTTT CASSERGGQGAPQHF
- TRBJ2-1 TRBV5-6 - TGTGCCAGCAGCTTGGTGGCAGGTTTTCACAATGAGCAGTTCTTC CASSLVAGFHNEQFF
few TRBJ2-7 TRBV5-1 TRBD1 TGCGCCAGCAGCTTAGGACAGGATCTTTACGAGCAGTACTTC CASSLGQDLYEQYF
once TRBJ1-1 TRBV15 - TGTGCCACCAGCACGACAGTAAGAAACACTGAAGCTTTCTTT CATSTTVRNTEAFF
- TRBJ2-1 TRBV11-3 - TGTGCCAGCAGCTTAGTATCAGATCAGGACAATGAGCAGTTCTTC CASSLVSDQDNEQFF
- TRBJ1-1 TRBV27 - TGTGCCAGCAGCCCTGGGGCGGGGGGAGGTTGGAACACTGAAGCTTTCTTT CASSPGAGGGWNTEAFF
- TRBJ1-5 TRBV19 - TGTGCCAGTAGTATACGGGGAAACAATCAGCCCCAGCATTTT CASSIRGNNQPQHF
- TRBJ2-7 TRBV19 TRBD1 TGTGCCAGTAGTATAGCTCTAACAGGGGAGCACGAGCAGTACTTC CASSIALTGEHEQYF
- TRBJ1-2 TRBV6-5 TRBD1 TGTGCCAGCAGCCTAACGACAGGGCATGGCTACACCTTC CASSLTTGHGYTF